A single sample gave rise to the 32 T cell receptor beta chains below, sequenced in a study of blood T cell repertoires in COVID-19. Clones were read by immunoSEQ multiplex PCR, and TCRdb kept only the in-frame ones, dropping some. The data show 110,000 to 150,000 clones, with roughly 80% seen just once and approximately 6.1% held by the top ten. Specimen: peripheral blood. These receptors originate from a human donor in a cohort sampled during active COVID-19.

This rearrangement joins TRBV11-3 to TRBJ2-7, with D possibly matching TRBD1 (6 bases). Germline-derived CDR1 and CDR2 are SGHNT and YENEEA. The CDR3 covers 13 residues. Trimming pared 0 bases from V and 6 bases from J, leaving 9 bases between. The CDR3 spells CASSLETGSEQYF. The CDR3, as DNA: TGTGCCAGCAGCTTAGAAACAGGGTCCGAGCAGTACTTC.

This chain uses TRBV9 with TRBJ2-7; 8 nucleotides line up with TRBD2. Germline V CDR1 and CDR2: SGDLS, YYNGEE. J gave up 2 bases and V 0 bases, and 7 bases lay outside the gene matches. This CDR3 region has 16 residues. CDR3: CASSVDAGGPTYEQYF. CDR3 coding DNA: TGTGCCAGCAGCGTAGATGCGGGGGGCCCCACCTACGAGCAGTACTTC.

The gene calls are TRBV23-1 and TRBJ1-1; TRBD1 aligns across 7 bases. TRBV23-1 is known as an ORF, though its function is uncertain. V gave up 0 bases and J gave up 0 bases; unmatched junction bases: 10. The CDR3 runs 18 residues. CDR3 residues: CASSQSPHRGRMNTEAFF. In nucleotides, the CDR3 is TGCGCCAGCAGTCAATCCCCGCACAGGGGCCGCATGAACACTGAAGCTTTCTTT.

The chain links TRBV19 to TRBJ2-4; the D is unclear. Trimming removed 5 bases from V and 0 bases from J, with 11 bases in between. CDR1 and CDR2 (germline): LNHDA, SQIVND (reference sequence). This CDR3 is built from 15 residues. CDR3 DNA: TGTGCCAGTAGTCCCGGCAGACAAGCCAAAAACATTCAGTACTTC. Translated, it gives CASSPGRQAKNIQYF.

The chain has TRBV7-9 and TRBJ2-7; TRBD1 might be the D (5 bases). This CDR3 region has 14 residues. Germline V CDR1 and CDR2: SEHNR, FQNEAQ (reference sequence). The V end was cut by 5 bases, the J end by 0 bases, with 11 bases between. The CDR3 DNA reads TGTGCCAGCAGCCCAGACAGCCTCTCCTACGAGCAGTACTTC. Translated: CASSPDSLSYEQYF.

The genes are TRBV6-5 and TRBJ2-3; D possibly corresponds to TRBD2 (6 bases). V lost 2 bases and J 4 bases, leaving 13 bases between the germline ends. Germline assignment: CDR1 MNHEY and CDR2 SVGAGI. The CDR3 extends over 15 amino acids. The CDR3 spells CASSYGKWGADTQYF. The CDR3 coding sequence is TGTGCCAGCAGTTACGGGAAATGGGGGGCAGATACGCAGTATTTT.

The chain employs TRBV7-8 and TRBJ2-7, with TRBD2 matching 11 bases. Germline CDR1 and CDR2: SGHVS and FQNEAQ. After removal of 5 bases from V and 1 base from J, the junction contained 4 bases not matched to a gene. The CDR3 is 15 amino acids. CDR3 region: CASSPGTSGSYEQYF. In nucleotides, the CDR3 is TGTGCCAGCAGCCCGGGGACTAGCGGTTCCTACGAGCAGTACTTC.

V gene TRBV15 combines with J gene TRBJ2-5, with a weak D call TRBD2 (5 bases). The V and J ends lost 0 bases and 1 base respectively, with 9 bases between them. CDR1 is LNHNV and CDR2 is YYDKDF in the germline V gene (reference sequence). The CDR3 covers 15 residues. The CDR3 region is CATSRDNAGQETQYF. CDR3 sequence (DNA): TGTGCCACCAGCAGAGATAATGCGGGCCAAGAGACCCAGTACTTC.

The chain uses TRBV7-2 and TRBJ2-3, with 8 nucleotides matching TRBD2. Germline V lookup: CDR1 SGHTA, CDR2 FQGNSA. V lost 5 bases, J lost 2 bases, and 6 bases stayed unmatched. CDR3 size: 15 residues. In nucleotides, the CDR3 is TGTGCCAGCAGCGGGAGCGGGGGCTTCACAGATACGCAGTATTTT. Amino acids: CASSGSGGFTDTQYF.

The gene calls are TRBV12-3 or TRBV12-4 and TRBJ1-3; D uncertain. The CDR3 consists of 13 residues. V lost 6 bases and J 0 bases, leaving 6 bases between the germline ends. The CDR3 DNA is TGTGCCAGCAGGGCAGGCTCTGGAAACACCATATATTTT. Amino acid sequence: CASRAGSGNTIYF.

This clone was seen a single time. This chain joins TRBV3-1 (or the pseudogene TRBV3-2) and TRBJ2-3; TRBD2 aligns across 10 bases. V gave up 0 bases and J gave up 0 bases; unmatched junction bases: 3. The CDR3 totals 17 residues. From germline, CDR1 is LGHDT and CDR2 YNNKEL (reference sequence). This CDR3 is CASSQDLAGVSTDTQYF. As DNA, the CDR3 is TGTGCCAGCAGCCAAGATCTAGCGGGGGTTAGCACAGATACGCAGTATTTT.

The J gene is TRBJ2-3, the V gene TRBV5-8; TRBD1 might be the D (5 bases). Per the germline V gene, CDR1 is SGHTS and CDR2 is YDEGEE. Deletions cut 2 bases from V and 6 bases from J, with 10 bases between. The CDR3 covers 13 residues. CDR3 protein: CASSLGEGDTQYF. Written as DNA, the CDR3 is TGTGCCAGCAGCTTAGGGGAAGGGGATACGCAGTATTTT.

This chain connects TRBV4-2 to TRBJ1-1, with D possibly being TRBD1 (6 bases). Germline lookup yields CDR1 LGHNA and CDR2 YNFKEQ. The CDR3 extends over 14 amino acids. The V end was cut by 1 base, the J end by 2 bases, with 8 bases between. CDR3 region: CASSQGQENTEAFF. CDR3 DNA: TGTGCCAGCAGCCAAGGACAGGAAAACACTGAAGCTTTCTTT.

A word on this clone: The sample holds other DNA sequences that translate to the same CDR3. V usage is TRBV30 and J usage is TRBJ2-3; D is possibly TRBD2 (5 bases). CDR3 length: 13 residues. Germline lookup yields CDR1 GTSNPN and CDR2 SVGIG (reference sequence). Trimming removed 1 base at V and 0 bases at J, with 5 bases between. This CDR3 reads CAWSGGSTDTQYF. CDR3 in DNA: TGTGCCTGGAGTGGAGGGAGCACAGATACGCAGTATTTT.

The chain couples TRBV2 to TRBJ2-3; 11 positions match TRBD1. The CDR3 sequence is 15 residues long. Germline V gives CDR1 SNHLY, CDR2 FYNNEI. The junction had 8 bases not matched to a gene; V was cut back by 4 bases and J by 8 bases. The CDR3, as DNA: TGTGCCAGCAGTGGCGGACAGGGGGCAAGGGGTACGCAGTATTTT. This gives the protein CASSGGQGARGTQYF.

The rearrangement uses TRBV9 and TRBJ2-7, with D hard to call. Germline V gene lookup returns CDR1 SGDLS and CDR2 YYNGEE. The CDR3 spans 14 residues. With 2 bases removed from V and 2 bases from J, the gap between germline ends came to 11 bases. The CDR3 sequence: CASSVDGTTYEQYF. CDR3 nucleotide sequence: TGTGCCAGCAGCGTTGATGGCACAACCTACGAGCAGTACTTC. Variable domain in full (rest from reference TRBV9 and TRBJ2-7): DSGVTQTPKHLITATGQRVTLRCSPRSGDLSVYWYQQSLDQGLQFLIQYYNGEERAKGNILERFSAQQFPDLHSELNLSSLELGDSALYFCASSVDGTTYEQYFGPGTRLTVT.

This chain connects TRBV7-8 to TRBJ1-1; D may be TRBD1 (5 bases). Germline lookup yields CDR1 SGHVS and CDR2 FQNEAQ. V was shortened by 1 base and J by 4 bases, with 13 bases between the two germline ends. The CDR3 has 15 residues. Here the CDR3 reads CASSLGGGMGTEAFF. CDR3 DNA: TGTGCCAGCAGCTTAGGGGGGGGAATGGGCACTGAAGCTTTCTTT.

This clone occurred many times. The V and J genes are TRBV5-5 and TRBJ2-2; 15 bases agree with TRBD2. The trim removed 6 bases at V and 6 bases at J, leaving 15 bases unmatched. The CDR3 runs 19 residues. Looked up from germline, CDR1 is SGHKS and CDR2 is YYEKEE (reference sequence). CDR3 residues: CASTNPGLAGGTGAGELFF. Here the CDR3 DNA reads TGTGCCAGCACCAATCCGGGACTAGCGGGGGGAACGGGCGCCGGGGAGCTGTTTTTT.

The V and J genes are TRBV4-3 and TRBJ2-1; possible D gene TRBD1, 6 bases. Germline V gene lookup returns CDR1 LGHNA and CDR2 YSLEER. Trimming removed 0 bases at V and 4 bases at J, with 10 bases between. This CDR3 has 15 amino acids. This chain's CDR3 is CASSQENRDYNEQFF. The CDR3 region has the DNA TGCGCCAGCAGCCAAGAGAACAGGGATTACAATGAGCAGTTCTTC.

The genes are TRBV6-1 and TRBJ1-2; D may be TRBD1 (5 bases). Germline CDR1 is MNHNS and CDR2 is SASEGT. The ends were cut back, 4 bases at V and 0 bases at J, with 15 bases in the middle. The CDR3 runs 16 residues. The CDR3 loop is CASSGLSRGPNYGYTF. The CDR3 nucleotides are TGTGCCAGCAGTGGGCTAAGTAGGGGCCCTAACTATGGCTACACCTTC.

This chain links TRBV7-2 with TRBJ2-3, with TRBD2 identical over 8 bases. In germline, CDR1 is SGHTA, CDR2 FQGNSA. The CDR3 is 16 amino acids. The J segment lost 2 bases and the V segment lost 4 bases, leaving 8 bases of the junction unmatched. The CDR3 reads CASSWSPGGTTDTQYF. The CDR3 bases are TGTGCCAGCAGCTGGAGCCCGGGGGGGACCACAGATACGCAGTATTTT.

The chain combines TRBV6-1 with TRBJ1-5; TRBD1 agrees at 10 bases. Germline loops: CDR1 MNHNS, CDR2 SASEGT. V lost 8 bases, J lost 2 bases, and 6 bases stayed unmatched. There are 15 residues in the CDR3. CDR3 DNA sequence: TGTGCCAGCTTAAGGGACAGGGGAGGCAATCAGCCCCAGCATTTT. Amino acid sequence: CASLRDRGGNQPQHF.

This chain connects TRBV7-8 to TRBJ2-3; 10 bases map to TRBD2. This CDR3 is 17 amino acids long. The germline CDR1 and CDR2 sequences are SGHVS and FQNEAQ. J was trimmed by 5 bases and V by 5 bases; bases with no gene match: 13. CDR3 DNA sequence: TGTGCCAGCAGCGTCCTGCCCAGCGGGGGGGCTGTAGATACGCAGTATTTT. Its protein is CASSVLPSGGAVDTQYF.

This chain uses TRBV6-1 with TRBJ2-6; 8 nucleotides line up with TRBD1. After removal of 4 bases from V and 4 bases from J, the junction contained 6 bases not matched to a gene. Germline V gene data show CDR1 as MNHNS and CDR2 as SASEGT. The CDR3 length is 16 residues. CDR3 loop: CASSAWTGRGANVLTF. In DNA, the CDR3 is TGTGCCAGCAGTGCCTGGACAGGGCGCGGGGCCAACGTCCTGACTTTC.

This chain connects TRBV4-3 to TRBJ2-3; D is possibly TRBD2 (5 bases). The CDR3 has 18 amino acids. From germline, CDR1 is LGHNA and CDR2 YSLEER. Trimming cost V 0 bases and J 4 bases, with 20 bases left between them. The DNA of the CDR3 is TGCGCCAGCAGCCAAGATTTTAGTAGAGGGTCGAGTGCAGATACGCAGTATTTT. It is translated as CASSQDFSRGSSADTQYF.

The chain recombines TRBV4-1 with TRBJ2-1; 14 bases map to TRBD2. V shed 5 bases, J shed 1 base, and the junction held 4 bases outside the gene matches. In germline, CDR1 is MGHRA, CDR2 YSYEKL. CDR3 length: 17 amino acids. The CDR3 DNA reads as TGCGCCAGCAGCTCCCGGACTAGCGGGGGGTCCTACAATGAGCAGTTCTTC. The encoded protein is CASSSRTSGGSYNEQFF.

This clone was seen a handful of times. The chain carries TRBV10-3 and TRBJ2-1, with D maybe TRBD2 (5 bases). Germline V CDR1 and CDR2: ENHRY, SYGVKD. This CDR3 region has 13 residues. V lost 10 bases to trimming and J lost 0 bases, with 10 bases between them. The CDR3 DNA reads TGTGCCACCGGGGAGAGCTCCTACAATGAGCAGTTCTTC. Protein product: CATGESSYNEQFF.

V gene TRBV27 combines with J gene TRBJ2-1, with a possible D match to TRBD1 (5 bases). V dropped 4 bases and J dropped 4 bases, with 8 bases sitting between them. CDR3 length: 13 residues. The germline gives CDR1 MNHEY, CDR2 SMNVEV (reference sequence). As DNA, the CDR3 is TGTGCCAGCAGTTCCCGACAGTACAATGAGCAGTTCTTC. This sequence encodes CASSSRQYNEQFF.

Only one count was recorded for this clone. In DNA form, the CDR3 reads TGTGCCAGCAGCTTGGCGGGGATAGGGGGCGAGACCCAGTACTTC. Translation gives CASSLAGIGGETQYF. This rearrangement joins TRBV5-6 to TRBJ2-5; 7 positions agree with TRBD1. Germline V CDR1 and CDR2: SGHDT, YYEEEE. Trimming removed 0 bases from V and 5 bases from J; junction bases left unmatched: 7. The CDR3 has 15 amino acids. The whole variable domain, remainder taken from reference TRBV5-6 and TRBJ2-5, is DAGVTQSPTHLIKTRGQQVTLRCSPKSGHDTVSWYQQALGQGPQFIFQYYEEEERQRGNFPDRFSGHQFPNYSSELNVNALLLGDSALYLCASSLAGIGGETQYFGPGTRLLVL.

The V and J genes are TRBV7-2 and TRBJ2-7; the D gene is possibly TRBD1 (6 bases). V shed 6 bases and J shed 0 bases, with 9 bases lying between them. CDR1 is SGHTA and CDR2 is FQGNSA in the germline V gene. This CDR3 spans 13 amino acids. In DNA form, the CDR3 reads TGTGCCAGCAGGTACAGGGCCTCCTACGAGCAGTACTTC. Translating gives CASRYRASYEQYF.

This clone was seen a single time. The J gene is TRBJ1-6, the V gene TRBV27, with a possible D match to TRBD1 (5 bases). Trimming left V 2 bases short and J 7 bases short, with 12 bases between. The CDR3 totals 15 residues. Germline V gene data show CDR1 as MNHEY and CDR2 as SMNVEV (reference sequence). The CDR3 loop reads CASSLGQGGNSPLHF. The CDR3 nucleotides are TGTGCCAGCAGTTTAGGGCAGGGCGGCAATTCACCCCTCCACTTT.

In DNA, the CDR3 is TGTGCCAGCAGTCGACGGGAACTAGCGAACACCGGGGAGCTGTTTTTT. Residues: CASSRRELANTGELFF. The chain joins TRBV6-2 or TRBV6-3 to TRBJ2-2; tentative D call: TRBD2 (5 bases). Germline CDR1 MNHEY, CDR2 SVGEGT. The CDR3 has 16 amino acids. The V gene lost 5 bases and the J gene lost 0 bases, with 13 bases spanning the gap.